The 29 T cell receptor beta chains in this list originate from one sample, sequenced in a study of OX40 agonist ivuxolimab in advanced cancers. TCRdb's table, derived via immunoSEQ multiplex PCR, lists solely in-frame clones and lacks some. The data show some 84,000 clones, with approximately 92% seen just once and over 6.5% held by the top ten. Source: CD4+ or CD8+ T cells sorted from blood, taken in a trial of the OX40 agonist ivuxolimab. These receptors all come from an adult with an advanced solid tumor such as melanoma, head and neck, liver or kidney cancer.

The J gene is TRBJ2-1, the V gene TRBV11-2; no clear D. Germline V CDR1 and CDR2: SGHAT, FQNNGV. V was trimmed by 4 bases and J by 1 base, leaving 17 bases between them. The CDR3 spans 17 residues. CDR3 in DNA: TGTGCCAGCAGCTCCATCCTACACGGTCCTTCCTACAATGAGCAGTTCTTC. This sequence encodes CASSSILHGPSYNEQFF.

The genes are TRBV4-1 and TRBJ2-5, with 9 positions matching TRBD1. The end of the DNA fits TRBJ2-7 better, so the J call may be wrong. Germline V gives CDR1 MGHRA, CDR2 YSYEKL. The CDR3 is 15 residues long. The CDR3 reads CASSPLDRGPYEQYF. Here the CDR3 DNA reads TGCGCCAGCAGCCCCTTGGACAGGGGTCCCTACGAGCAGTACTTC.

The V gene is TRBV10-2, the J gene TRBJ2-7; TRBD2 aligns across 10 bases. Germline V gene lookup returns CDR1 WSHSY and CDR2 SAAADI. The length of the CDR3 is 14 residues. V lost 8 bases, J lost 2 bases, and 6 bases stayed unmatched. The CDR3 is CASGLAGGAYEQYF. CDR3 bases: TGCGCCAGCGGGTTAGCGGGGGGTGCCTACGAGCAGTACTTC.

The CDR3 loop is CASSPSWRLPDEQFF. Written as DNA, the CDR3 is TGCGCCAGCAGCCCTTCATGGCGACTACCAGATGAGCAGTTCTTC. V is TRBV4-3 and J is TRBJ2-1, with D possibly being TRBD2 (5 bases). The germline CDR1 and CDR2 sequences are LGHNA and YSLEER. Trimming took off 4 bases at V and 8 bases at J, with 18 bases between the two ends. CDR3 size: 15 residues.

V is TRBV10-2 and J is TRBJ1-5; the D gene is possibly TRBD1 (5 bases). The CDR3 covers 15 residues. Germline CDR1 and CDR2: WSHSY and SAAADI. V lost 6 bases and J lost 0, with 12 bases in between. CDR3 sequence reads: CASRGGVYSNQPQHF. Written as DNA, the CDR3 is TGCGCCAGCAGGGGGGGGGTTTATAGCAATCAGCCCCAGCATTTT.

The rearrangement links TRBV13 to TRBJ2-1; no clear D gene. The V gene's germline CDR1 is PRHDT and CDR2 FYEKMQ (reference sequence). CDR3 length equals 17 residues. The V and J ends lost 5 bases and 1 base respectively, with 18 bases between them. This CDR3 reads CASSDRGALGSYNEQFF. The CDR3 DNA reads TGTGCCAGCAGCGATAGAGGCGCGCTCGGGTCCTACAATGAGCAGTTCTTC.

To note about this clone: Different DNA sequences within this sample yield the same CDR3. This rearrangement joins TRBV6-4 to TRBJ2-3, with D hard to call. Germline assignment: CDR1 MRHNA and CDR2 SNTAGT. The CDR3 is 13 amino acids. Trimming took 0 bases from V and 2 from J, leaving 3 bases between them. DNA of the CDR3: TGTGCCAGCAGTGACTCGACCACAGATACGCAGTATTTT. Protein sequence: CASSDSTTDTQYF.

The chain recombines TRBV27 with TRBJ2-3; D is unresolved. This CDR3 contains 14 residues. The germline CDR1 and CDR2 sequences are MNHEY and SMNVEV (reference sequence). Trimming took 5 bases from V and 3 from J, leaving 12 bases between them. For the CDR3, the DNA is TGTGCCAGCAGTGTCCGCGTGGGTACAGATACGCAGTATTTT. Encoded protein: CASSVRVGTDTQYF.

The CDR3 sequence is CASSLLAGATTDTQYF. DNA of the CDR3: TGCGCCAGCAGCTTACTAGCGGGGGCCACCACAGATACGCAGTATTTT. The chain couples TRBV5-1 to TRBJ2-3; 11 bases are a match to TRBD2. The V segment lost 2 bases and the J segment 2 bases; nucleotides outside the gene matches: 4. Germline CDR1 SGHRS, CDR2 YFSETQ. The CDR3 has 16 amino acids.

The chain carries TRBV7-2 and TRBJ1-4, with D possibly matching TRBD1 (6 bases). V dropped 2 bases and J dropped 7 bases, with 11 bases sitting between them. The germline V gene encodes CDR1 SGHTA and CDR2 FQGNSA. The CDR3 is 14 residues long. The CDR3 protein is CASSLTGRGEKLFF. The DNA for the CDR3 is TGTGCCAGCAGCTTAACAGGGAGGGGTGAAAAACTGTTTTTT.

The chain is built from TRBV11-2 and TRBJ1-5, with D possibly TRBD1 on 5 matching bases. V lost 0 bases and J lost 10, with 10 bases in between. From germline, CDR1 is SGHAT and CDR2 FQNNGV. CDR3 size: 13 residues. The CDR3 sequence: CASSLDGTAPQHF. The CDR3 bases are TGTGCCAGCAGCTTAGACGGGACGGCCCCCCAGCATTTT.

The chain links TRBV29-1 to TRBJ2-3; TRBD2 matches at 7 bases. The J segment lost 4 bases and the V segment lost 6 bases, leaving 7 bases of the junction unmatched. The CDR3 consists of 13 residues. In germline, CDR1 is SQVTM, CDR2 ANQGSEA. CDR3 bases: TGCAGCGTCTGGGGGGGAAGCTCAGATACGCAGTATTTT. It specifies CSVWGGSSDTQYF.

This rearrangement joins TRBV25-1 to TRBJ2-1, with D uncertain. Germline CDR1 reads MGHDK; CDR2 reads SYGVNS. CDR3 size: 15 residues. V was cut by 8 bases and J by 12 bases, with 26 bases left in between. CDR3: CASRNGKRARIVQFF. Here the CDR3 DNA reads TGTGCCAGCCGGAACGGCAAGCGAGCGCGAATCGTGCAGTTCTTC.

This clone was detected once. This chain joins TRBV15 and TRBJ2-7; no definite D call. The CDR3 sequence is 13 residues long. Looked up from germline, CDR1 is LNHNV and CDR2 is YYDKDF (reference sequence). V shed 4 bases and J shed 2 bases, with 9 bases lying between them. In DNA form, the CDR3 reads TGTGCCACCAGCAAATCTGGACCCTACGAGCAGTACTTC. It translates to CATSKSGPYEQYF.

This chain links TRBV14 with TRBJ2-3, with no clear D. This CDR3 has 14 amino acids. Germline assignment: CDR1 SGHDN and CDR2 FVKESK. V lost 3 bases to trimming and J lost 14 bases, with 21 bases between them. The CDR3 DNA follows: TGTGCCAGCAGCCAGCTCCCTCCAGCCTCCGGGTGGTATTTT. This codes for CASSQLPPASGWYF.

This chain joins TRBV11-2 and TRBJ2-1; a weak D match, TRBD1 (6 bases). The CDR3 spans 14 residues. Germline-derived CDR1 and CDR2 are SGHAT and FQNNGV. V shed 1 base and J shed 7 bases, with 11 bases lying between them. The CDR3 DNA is TGTGCCAGCAGCTTAGGGGGACATCTAAATGAGCAGTTCTTC. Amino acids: CASSLGGHLNEQFF.

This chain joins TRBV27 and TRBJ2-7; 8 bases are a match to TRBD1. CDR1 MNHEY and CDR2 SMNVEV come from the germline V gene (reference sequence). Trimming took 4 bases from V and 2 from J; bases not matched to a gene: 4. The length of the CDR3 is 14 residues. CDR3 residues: CASSSSGGPYEQYF. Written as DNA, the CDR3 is TGTGCCAGCAGTTCCTCAGGGGGCCCCTACGAGCAGTACTTC.

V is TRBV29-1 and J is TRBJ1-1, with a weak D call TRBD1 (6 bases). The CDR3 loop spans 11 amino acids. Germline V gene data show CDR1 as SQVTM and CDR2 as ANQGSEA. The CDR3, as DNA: TGCAGAGCTAACAGGGCCAGGGGAGCTTTCTTT. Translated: CRANRARGAFF.

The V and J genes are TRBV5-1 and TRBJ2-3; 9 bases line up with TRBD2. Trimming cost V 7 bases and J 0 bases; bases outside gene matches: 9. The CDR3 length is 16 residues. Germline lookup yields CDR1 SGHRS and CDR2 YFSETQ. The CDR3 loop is CASGGPLAGSTDTQYF. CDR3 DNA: TGCGCCAGCGGCGGGCCCCTAGCGGGGAGCACAGATACGCAGTATTTT.

The DNA for the CDR3 is TGTGCCAGCAGCGACGGACTAGTATGGACCCAGTACTTC. Its translation is CASSDGLVWTQYF. The chain uses TRBV9 and TRBJ2-5, with 7 bases lining up with TRBD2. V gave up 3 bases and J gave up 7 bases; unmatched junction bases: 6. In germline, CDR1 is SGDLS, CDR2 YYNGEE. The CDR3 contains 13 residues.

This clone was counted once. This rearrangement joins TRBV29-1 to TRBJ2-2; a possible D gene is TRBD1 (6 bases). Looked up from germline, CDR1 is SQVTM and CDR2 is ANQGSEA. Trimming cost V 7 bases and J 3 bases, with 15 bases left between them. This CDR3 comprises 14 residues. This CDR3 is CSAAPQGYTGELFF. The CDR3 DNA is TGCAGCGCTGCCCCACAGGGTTACACCGGGGAGCTGTTTTTT.

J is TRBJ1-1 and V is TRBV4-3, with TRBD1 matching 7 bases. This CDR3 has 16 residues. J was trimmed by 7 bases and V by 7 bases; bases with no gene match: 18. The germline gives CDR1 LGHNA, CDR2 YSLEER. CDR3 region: CASTADVRQGTGEAFF. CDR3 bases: TGCGCCAGCACCGCAGATGTACGACAGGGAACGGGTGAAGCTTTCTTT.

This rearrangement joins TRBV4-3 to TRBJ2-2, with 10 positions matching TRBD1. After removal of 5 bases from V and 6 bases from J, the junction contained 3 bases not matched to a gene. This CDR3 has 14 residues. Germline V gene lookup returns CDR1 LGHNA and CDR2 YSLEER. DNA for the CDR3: TGCGCCAGCAGCTTAGACAGGGGGCCCGGGGAGCTGTTTTTT. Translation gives CASSLDRGPGELFF.

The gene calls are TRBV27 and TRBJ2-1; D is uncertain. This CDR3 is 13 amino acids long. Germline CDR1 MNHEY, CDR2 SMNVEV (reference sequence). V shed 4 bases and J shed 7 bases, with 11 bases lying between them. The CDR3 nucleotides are TGTGCCAGCAGTTCCAAGACGACGAATGAGCAGTTCTTC. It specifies CASSSKTTNEQFF.

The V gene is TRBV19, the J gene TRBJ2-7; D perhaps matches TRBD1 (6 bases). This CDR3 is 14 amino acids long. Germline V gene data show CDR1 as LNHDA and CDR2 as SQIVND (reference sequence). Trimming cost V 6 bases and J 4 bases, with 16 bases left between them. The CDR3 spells CASSHTGWKYEQYF. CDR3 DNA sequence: TGTGCCAGTAGCCATACAGGGTGGAAATACGAGCAGTACTTC. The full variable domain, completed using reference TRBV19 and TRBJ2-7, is DGGITQSPKYLFRKEGQNVTLSCEQNLNHDAMYWYRQDPGQGLRLIYYSQIVNDFQKGDIAEGYSVSREKKESFPLTVTSAQKNPTAFYLCASSHTGWKYEQYFGPGTRLTVT.

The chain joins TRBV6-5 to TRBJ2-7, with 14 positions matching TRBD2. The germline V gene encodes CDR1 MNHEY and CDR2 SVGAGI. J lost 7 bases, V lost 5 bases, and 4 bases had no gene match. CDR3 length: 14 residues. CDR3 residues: CASSQGLAGVEQYF. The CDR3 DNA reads TGTGCCAGCAGTCAGGGACTAGCGGGGGTAGAGCAGTACTTC.

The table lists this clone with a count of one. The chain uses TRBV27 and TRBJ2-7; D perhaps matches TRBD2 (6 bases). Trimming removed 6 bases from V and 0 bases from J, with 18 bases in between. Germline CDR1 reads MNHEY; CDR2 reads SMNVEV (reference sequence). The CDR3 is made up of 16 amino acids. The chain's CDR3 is CASRTHRDWSSYEQYF. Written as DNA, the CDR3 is TGTGCCAGCAGAACCCACCGGGACTGGAGCTCCTACGAGCAGTACTTC.

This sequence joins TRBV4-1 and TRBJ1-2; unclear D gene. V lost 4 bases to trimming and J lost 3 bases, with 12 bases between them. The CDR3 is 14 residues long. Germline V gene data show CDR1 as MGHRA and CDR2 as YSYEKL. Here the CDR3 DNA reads TGCGCCAGCAGCCCCCTCGCCATGGACTATGGCTACACCTTC. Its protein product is CASSPLAMDYGYTF.

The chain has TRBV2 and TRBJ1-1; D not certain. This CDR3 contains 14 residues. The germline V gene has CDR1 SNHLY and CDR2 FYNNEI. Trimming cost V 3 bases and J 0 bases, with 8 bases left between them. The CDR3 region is CASSDLQMNTEAFF. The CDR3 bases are TGTGCCAGCAGTGACCTACAGATGAACACTGAAGCTTTCTTT.